This T cell receptor (beta chain) is drawn from a study of shared clonotypes between healthy human individuals. Study-level background: Donor ages ranged 18 to 49 years: a couple of women, three men. Study findings and constraints: Despite large depth, rarefaction showed incomplete sorted-subset sequencing. The sharing of 5% to 5.5% of naive CD4 clonotypes was seen across a handful of donors.

Concerning this clone: Its antigen is unknown.

The method was immunoSEQ multiplex PCR; TCRdb's version includes in-frame clones alone and lacks a portion of them. Among about 1 million clones, around 78% were seen once, and the ten largest hold 0.5% to 0.6%. V was cut by 7 bases and J by 5 bases, with 14 bases left in between. CDR1 and CDR2 from the germline V gene are MNHEY and SVGAGI. This CDR3 has 13 amino acids. The chain is built from TRBV6-5 and TRBJ2-5; a possible D gene is TRBD2 (5 bases). What was sequenced was memory CD4+ T cells from PBMCs. As for subset: CD45RA-negative fraction. This receptor was obtained from a man aged 18-30 years in good health. Some clones in this sample may be carry-over from other donors' samples. The CDR3 region is CASTPGGYETQYF. The CDR3 nucleotides are TGTGCCAGCACCCCAGGCGGGTATGAGACCCAGTACTTC.